This is a list of T cell receptor beta chains from one sample in a study of blood T cell repertoires in COVID-19. The repertoire was sequenced with immunoSEQ multiplex PCR; TCRdb's copy has only in-frame clones and lacks some. In the table there are about 170,000 clones, under 90% of which are singletons. Source material: peripheral blood. The receptors originated from a woman aged 65 to 85 with COVID-19, enrolled during active disease. The conserved cysteine and the conserved F or W are not part of the CDR3 here.

J: TRBJ1-1
length: 12
V: TRBV6-5
CDR3: ASRGAGLNTEAF

J: TRBJ1-6
length: 14
V: TRBV7-2
CDR3: ASSLGESTGNSPLH

J: TRBJ1-6
length: 11
V: TRBV9
CDR3: ASSVGVDSPLH

J: TRBJ1-1
length: 9
V: TRBV6-6
CDR3: ASSYGGSAF

J: TRBJ1-1
length: 12
V: TRBV5-1
CDR3: ASSFGTGYTEAF

J: TRBJ1-2
length: 13
V: TRBV15
CDR3: ATSRASDKNYGYT

J: TRBJ2-5
length: 13
V: TRBV28
CDR3: ASRTSGGERETQY

J: TRBJ2-1
length: 14
V: TRBV7-2
CDR3: ASSPIGMHEGNEQF

J: TRBJ1-1
length: 13
V: TRBV6-5
CDR3: ASSRGDSRGTEAF

J: TRBJ1-2
length: 11
V: TRBV28
CDR3: AIKSGRYYGYT